This T cell receptor beta chain was sequenced for a study of OX40 agonist ivuxolimab in advanced cancers. Study-wide background: Eligibility admitted prior anti-PD-1, anti-PD-L1 or anti-CTLA-4 therapy; around 42% had some. Broader study findings: There were, on average, more expanded clones in CD8+ T cells than in CD4+.

The repertoire was sequenced with immunoSEQ multiplex PCR; TCRdb's copy has only in-frame clones and lacks some. The data show approximately 82,000 clones, approximately 92% seen once. As to this clone: Its antigen is unknown.

J lost 6 bases, V lost 2 bases, and 8 bases had no gene match. The CDR3 covers 15 residues. Germline CDR1 is SGHRS and CDR2 is YFSETQ. The V and J genes are TRBV5-1 and TRBJ2-1, with 7 bases fitting TRBD2. The source of this sequence is an adult with an advanced solid tumor such as melanoma, head and neck, liver or kidney cancer. The sample in question was CD4+ or CD8+ T cells sorted from blood, obtained in a trial of the OX40 agonist ivuxolimab. The CDR3: CASSLRLGGGNEQFF. The DNA of the CDR3 is TGCGCCAGCAGCTTAAGGCTCGGCGGGGGCAATGAGCAGTTCTTC. Drawing the rest from reference TRBV5-1 and TRBJ2-1, the complete variable domain is KAGVTQTPRYLIKTRGQQVTLSCSPISGHRSVSWYQQTPGQGLQFLFEYFSETQRNKGNFPGRFSGRQFSNSRSEMNVSTLELGDSALYLCASSLRLGGGNEQFFGPGTRLTVL.